Reported below is one T cell receptor beta chain. Alongside a J-beta primer mix, a sample-barcoded 5' primer served in a second PCR lasting roughly 7 to 11 cycles. TCRdb recomputed calls from the 5' RACE reads with MiXCR, one row per CDR3 protein. The repertoire holds over a million distinct CDR3 sequences, with approximately 39% as singletons. The source of the sample is a study of blood T cells in healthy people across ages. V dropped 2 bases and J dropped 9 bases, with 14 bases sitting between them. This CDR3 region has 14 residues. Germline V CDR1 and CDR2: SGHAT, FQNNGV. This clonotype originated in a woman between 18 and 29 years old in good health. Sequencing was carried out using blood. The chain carries TRBV11-2 and TRBJ2-1; D is perhaps TRBD1 (7 bases). The CDR3 DNA follows: TGTGCCAGCAGCTTAATGGCAGGGGGGAGTGAGCAGTTCTTC. This translates into CASSLMAGGSEQFF.